Shown below are 30 T cell receptor beta chains from a single sample sequenced in a study of blood T cell repertoires in COVID-19. Profiled with immunoSEQ multiplex PCR; TCRdb holds only in-frame clones, not every one. The sample carries about 98,000 clones, roughly nine tenths recorded once. The specimen was peripheral blood. Receptors originate from a woman between 50 and 59 years old with COVID-19, enrolled during active disease.

The chain recombines TRBV5-1 with TRBJ2-7; 8 bases align to TRBD2. The germline gives CDR1 SGHRS, CDR2 YFSETQ. V lost 0 bases and J lost 2; bases outside the gene matches: 4. The CDR3 loop spans 15 amino acids. As DNA, the CDR3 is TGCGCCAGCAGCTTGGTGGCGGGGGGTCCCTACGAGCAGTACTTC. Amino acid sequence: CASSLVAGGPYEQYF.

V and J are TRBV5-1 and TRBJ1-5; 9 nucleotides align to TRBD1. The germline CDR1 and CDR2 sequences are SGHRS and YFSETQ. V lost 3 bases, J lost 6 bases, and 4 bases stayed unmatched. The CDR3 runs 14 residues. CDR3 DNA: TGCGCCAGCAGCTACACAGGGGGCGGTCAGCCCCAGCATTTT. This encodes CASSYTGGGQPQHF.

CDR3: CATSRDLTGVQETQYF. The CDR3 DNA is TGTGCCACCAGCAGAGACCTCACGGGAGTCCAAGAGACCCAGTACTTC. V usage is TRBV15 and J usage is TRBJ2-5; D perhaps matches TRBD2 (6 bases). The CDR3 extends over 16 amino acids. Germline CDR1 is LNHNV and CDR2 is YYDKDF (reference sequence). V lost 0 bases and J 1 base, leaving 12 bases between the germline ends.

V and J are TRBV29-1 and TRBJ2-7, with 9 positions matching TRBD1. This CDR3 comprises 12 residues. Per the germline V gene, CDR1 is SQVTM and CDR2 is ANQGSEA. V trimming: 7 bases; J trimming: 7 bases; junction bases outside the gene matches: 8. CDR3 sequence (DNA): TGCAGCGCGCTACAGGGGGCTTGGGAGCAGTACTTC. Residues: CSALQGAWEQYF.

The rearrangement joins TRBV29-1 to TRBJ2-1, with D possibly matching TRBD2 (5 bases). Germline V gene sequence: CDR1 SQVTM, CDR2 ANQGSEA. V lost 3 bases and J lost 8, with 20 bases in between. This CDR3 spans 15 amino acids. The CDR3 loop is CSVERAVQHGDEQFF. DNA of the CDR3: TGCAGCGTTGAGAGGGCAGTTCAACATGGCGATGAGCAGTTCTTC.

This clone came up once. The V gene is TRBV9, the J gene TRBJ2-2; 8 bases line up with TRBD2. Germline values: CDR1 SGDLS, CDR2 YYNGEE. With 4 bases clipped from V and 2 bases from J, the junction kept 10 bases outside the gene matches. This CDR3 region has 17 residues. This CDR3 reads CASSPHAGGFNTGELFF. CDR3 bases: TGTGCCAGCAGCCCCCATGCGGGGGGCTTCAACACCGGGGAGCTGTTTTTT.

V is TRBV5-1 and J is TRBJ2-5; 7 nucleotides align to TRBD1. Trimming removed 0 bases from V and 1 base from J; junction bases left unmatched: 9. The CDR3 runs 17 residues. CDR1 SGHRS and CDR2 YFSETQ come from the germline V gene. CDR3 DNA: TGCGCCAGCAGCTTGGGACAGGGTGCCACCTTCCAAGAGACCCAGTACTTC. Translation: CASSLGQGATFQETQYF.

The chain combines TRBV5-6 with TRBJ1-1; TRBD1 is a possible D gene (5 bases). From germline, CDR1 is SGHDT and CDR2 YYEEEE. The CDR3 runs 18 residues. Trimming cost V 4 bases and J 1 base, with 23 bases left between them. The CDR3 is CASSLLVGAGGTNTEAFF. The CDR3 region has the DNA TGTGCCAGCAGCCTGTTGGTAGGGGCCGGGGGGACGAACACTGAAGCTTTCTTT.

The chain has TRBV7-8 and TRBJ2-7, with unresolved D. The CDR3 sequence is 11 residues long. Germline V lookup: CDR1 SGHVS, CDR2 FQNEAQ. The ends were cut back, 4 bases at V and 3 bases at J, with 4 bases in the middle. The CDR3 here is CASSSYYEQYF. The CDR3 coding sequence is TGTGCCAGCAGCTCCTACTACGAGCAGTACTTC. The full variable domain, rest sourced from reference TRBV7-8 and TRBJ2-7, is GAGVSQSPRYKVAKRGQDVALRCDPISGHVSLFWYQQALGQGPEFLTYFQNEAQLDKSGLPSDRFFAERPEGSVSTLKIQRTQQEDSAVYLCASSSYYEQYFGPGTRLTVT.

The chain combines TRBV4-2 with TRBJ2-1, with 10 bases that match TRBD1. The CDR3 is 17 amino acids. The germline CDR1 and CDR2 sequences are LGHNA and YNFKEQ. Trimming removed 0 bases from V and 3 bases from J; junction bases left unmatched: 5. DNA for the CDR3: TGTGCCAGCAGCCAAGAGCCGACAGGGGGCGGCTACAATGAGCAGTTCTTC. Its translation: CASSQEPTGGGYNEQFF.

The V call is TRBV6-4, the J call TRBJ2-1; tentative D call: TRBD2 (5 bases). Germline CDR1 and CDR2: MRHNA and SNTAGT. V lost 0 bases, J lost 1 base, and 10 bases lay in between. This CDR3 is 16 amino acids long. Written as DNA, the CDR3 is TGTGCCAGCAGTGACTCAGGAGGATTATCCTACAATGAGCAGTTCTTC. Amino acids: CASSDSGGLSYNEQFF.

V is TRBV12-1 and J is TRBJ1-1; TRBD1, the D gene given by the table, was not confirmed from the DNA. TRBV12-1 is deemed a pseudogene. This CDR3 has 15 residues. The DNA of the CDR3 is TGTGCCAGCCGAATGAAGGTACAGAGGAACACTGAAGCTTTCTTT. Its translation: CASRMKVQRNTEAFF.

The chain combines TRBV19 with TRBJ1-2; D unclear. The germline V and J ends were trimmed by 5 bases and 7 bases, with 14 bases remaining between them. CDR1 is LNHDA, CDR2 SQIVND, per germline (reference sequence). This CDR3 is 13 amino acids long. CDR3: CASSSGSYLGYTF. Here the CDR3 DNA reads TGTGCCAGTAGTTCCGGGTCGTACCTTGGCTACACCTTC.

The chain combines TRBV29-1 with TRBJ1-4, with a tentative D call TRBD1 (5 bases). Germline CDR1 is SQVTM and CDR2 is ANQGSEA. V was cut by 7 bases and J by 8 bases, with 14 bases left in between. This CDR3 has 12 amino acids. CDR3 sequence (DNA): TGCAGCGCCCGGAGCTGGGGCGAAAAACTGTTTTTT. Amino acid sequence: CSARSWGEKLFF.

V gene TRBV28 combines with J gene TRBJ1-5; D gene unclear. The CDR3 covers 12 residues. V was cut by 8 bases and J by 6 bases, with 11 bases left in between. Germline loops: CDR1 MDHEN, CDR2 SYDVKM. The CDR3 spells CASFLFGQPQHF. The DNA of the CDR3 is TGTGCCAGCTTCCTTTTCGGTCAGCCCCAGCATTTT. Full variable domain (rest looked up from reference TRBV28 and TRBJ1-5): DVKVTQSSRYLVKRTGEKVFLECVQDMDHENMFWYRQDPGLGLRLIYFSYDVKMKEKGDIPEGYSVSREKKERFSLILESASTNQTSMYLCASFLFGQPQHFGDGTRLSIL.

This sequence joins TRBV18 and TRBJ2-1; TRBD2 might be the D (6 bases). The germline CDR1 and CDR2 sequences are KGHSH and LQKENI. This CDR3 is built from 16 residues. V dropped 0 bases and J dropped 1 base, with 10 bases sitting between them. The CDR3 loop reads CASSPPSGVSYNEQFF. Written as DNA, the CDR3 is TGTGCCAGCTCACCACCGTCGGGGGTATCCTACAATGAGCAGTTCTTC.

This clone has just a few counts. This chain joins TRBV7-9 and TRBJ1-6; the match to TRBD1 covers 9 bases. V dropped 6 bases and J dropped 7; count of bases not matched to a gene: 16. Germline V gene lookup returns CDR1 SEHNR and CDR2 FQNEAQ (reference sequence). The CDR3 consists of 18 residues. CDR3 nucleotide sequence: TGTGCCAGCAGAACCAGTATGGCTACAGGGGGCAGGAATTCACCCCTCCACTTT. This encodes CASRTSMATGGRNSPLHF.

The chain combines TRBV27 with TRBJ2-3, with TRBD2 as a possible D gene (5 bases). This CDR3 contains 15 residues. In germline, CDR1 is MNHEY, CDR2 SMNVEV (reference sequence). The V end was cut by 5 bases, the J end by 0 bases, with 12 bases between. The CDR3 sequence: CASSPLGVSTDTQYF. CDR3 bases: TGTGCCAGCAGTCCCCTCGGGGTCAGCACAGATACGCAGTATTTT.

The chain combines TRBV7-9 with TRBJ1-1; 10 bases align to TRBD1. Germline CDR1 and CDR2: SEHNR and FQNEAQ (reference sequence). The trim removed 8 bases at V and 5 bases at J, leaving 5 bases unmatched. The CDR3 consists of 13 residues. The CDR3 bases are TGTGCCAGCGGCGGGACAGGGGTAACTGAAGCTTTCTTT. Its translation: CASGGTGVTEAFF.

This clone was found once. The chain's CDR3 is CASSPGTSERAGTQYF. The CDR3 nucleotides read TGTGCCAGCAGCCCGGGGACTAGCGAGAGGGCGGGGACCCAGTACTTC. The chain joins TRBV5-4 to TRBJ2-5; 10 bases align to TRBD2. V shed 4 bases, J shed 7 bases, and the junction held 13 bases outside the gene matches. The CDR3 runs to 16 residues. The germline CDR1 and CDR2 sequences are SGHNT and YYREEE (reference sequence).

This clone occurred once. The CDR3 DNA follows: TGTGCCTGCGGACTAGCGGGGGGGCCGGGCACAGATACGCAGTATTTT. Amino acids: CACGLAGGPGTDTQYF. The chain is built from TRBV30 and TRBJ2-3; 15 positions match TRBD2. This CDR3 contains 16 residues. Trimming took 6 bases from V and 1 from J; bases not matched to a gene: 5. The germline V gene has CDR1 GTSNPN and CDR2 SVGIG (reference sequence).

The chain couples TRBV27 to TRBJ1-5; no clear D gene. The CDR3 spans 13 residues. V was shortened by 3 bases and J by 7 bases, with 10 bases between the two germline ends. The germline gives CDR1 MNHEY, CDR2 SMNVEV (reference sequence). CDR3 DNA: TGTGCCAGCAGTTTCCGGGAGAGCCAGCCCCAGCATTTT. Protein sequence: CASSFRESQPQHF.

The chain recombines TRBV28 with TRBJ1-5; D not resolved. Germline V CDR1 and CDR2: MDHEN, SYDVKM. V lost 5 bases, J lost 6 bases, and 11 bases lay in between. This CDR3 is built from 13 residues. CDR3 loop: CASSPSGFQPQHF. The CDR3 coding sequence is TGTGCCAGCAGTCCCTCGGGGTTTCAGCCCCAGCATTTT.

The V gene is TRBV5-1, the J gene TRBJ2-5, with D unresolved. CDR1 is SGHRS and CDR2 is YFSETQ in the germline V gene. Trimming removed 0 bases from V and 4 bases from J, with 10 bases in between. The CDR3 is 14 amino acids. CDR3 nucleotide sequence: TGCGCCAGCAGCTTGGCAACTACCAGAGAGACCCAGTACTTC. It translates to CASSLATTRETQYF. The complete variable domain, with remaining parts taken from reference TRBV5-1 and TRBJ2-5, reads KAGVTQTPRYLIKTRGQQVTLSCSPISGHRSVSWYQQTPGQGLQFLFEYFSETQRNKGNFPGRFSGRQFSNSRSEMNVSTLELGDSALYLCASSLATTRETQYFGPGTRLLVL.

The chain's CDR3 is CASSRDTNTGELFF. In DNA form, the CDR3 reads TGTGCCAGCAGCCGGGACACTAACACCGGGGAGCTGTTTTTT. This rearrangement joins TRBV9 to TRBJ2-2, with D possibly TRBD1 on 6 matching bases. V lost 4 bases to trimming and J lost 2 bases, with 9 bases between them. CDR1 is SGDLS, CDR2 YYNGEE, per germline. This CDR3 is built from 14 residues.

The CDR3 DNA reads as TGCGCCAGCAGCCACAGACTAGCGGGGGGCCTGAACACCGGGGAGCTGTTTTTT. Translating gives CASSHRLAGGLNTGELFF. This chain connects TRBV5-1 to TRBJ2-2; TRBD2 matches 13 bases. Germline loops: CDR1 SGHRS, CDR2 YFSETQ. CDR3 length equals 18 residues. With 4 bases clipped from V and 1 base from J, the junction kept 7 bases outside the gene matches.

This chain joins TRBV19 and TRBJ2-2; 10 positions match TRBD1. V lost 2 bases and J lost 5; bases outside the gene matches: 5. CDR1 is LNHDA and CDR2 is SQIVND in the germline V gene (reference sequence). This CDR3 region has 16 residues. Here the CDR3 reads CASSIRDRGGTGELFF. The CDR3 nucleotides are TGTGCCAGTAGTATAAGGGACAGGGGTGGAACCGGGGAGCTGTTTTTT.

J is TRBJ2-5 and V is TRBV9; the D gene is possibly TRBD1 (5 bases). Germline-derived CDR1 and CDR2 are SGDLS and YYNGEE. The CDR3 is 14 residues long. V lost 5 bases and J lost 5, with 16 bases in between. The CDR3 sequence: CASSPRQSWETQYF. DNA of the CDR3: TGTGCCAGCAGTCCAAGACAGTCCTGGGAGACCCAGTACTTC.

This sequence joins TRBV3-1 (or the pseudogene TRBV3-2) and TRBJ2-3; 10 bases agree with TRBD2. Germline-derived CDR1 and CDR2 are LGHDT and YNNKEL (reference sequence). The CDR3 sequence is 18 residues long. The J segment lost 2 bases and the V segment lost 4 bases, leaving 12 bases of the junction unmatched. The CDR3 is CASSPDWGAGGNTDTQYF. The CDR3 DNA reads TGTGCCAGCAGCCCCGATTGGGGAGCGGGGGGGAACACAGATACGCAGTATTTT.

This rearrangement joins TRBV7-2 to TRBJ1-5; D not certain. Trimming shortened V by 1 base and J by 3 bases, and 10 bases separated the two germline ends. Germline CDR1 and CDR2: SGHTA and FQGNSA. This CDR3 is 15 amino acids long. This chain's CDR3 is CASSLDWYPNQPQHF. The CDR3 DNA follows: TGTGCCAGCAGCTTAGACTGGTACCCCAATCAGCCCCAGCATTTT. Full variable domain (outside the CDR3, taken from reference TRBV7-2 and TRBJ1-5): GAGVSQSPSNKVTEKGKDVELRCDPISGHTALYWYRQSLGQGLEFLIYFQGNSAPDKSGLPSDRFSAERTGGSVSTLTIQRTQQEDSAVYLCASSLDWYPNQPQHFGDGTRLSIL.